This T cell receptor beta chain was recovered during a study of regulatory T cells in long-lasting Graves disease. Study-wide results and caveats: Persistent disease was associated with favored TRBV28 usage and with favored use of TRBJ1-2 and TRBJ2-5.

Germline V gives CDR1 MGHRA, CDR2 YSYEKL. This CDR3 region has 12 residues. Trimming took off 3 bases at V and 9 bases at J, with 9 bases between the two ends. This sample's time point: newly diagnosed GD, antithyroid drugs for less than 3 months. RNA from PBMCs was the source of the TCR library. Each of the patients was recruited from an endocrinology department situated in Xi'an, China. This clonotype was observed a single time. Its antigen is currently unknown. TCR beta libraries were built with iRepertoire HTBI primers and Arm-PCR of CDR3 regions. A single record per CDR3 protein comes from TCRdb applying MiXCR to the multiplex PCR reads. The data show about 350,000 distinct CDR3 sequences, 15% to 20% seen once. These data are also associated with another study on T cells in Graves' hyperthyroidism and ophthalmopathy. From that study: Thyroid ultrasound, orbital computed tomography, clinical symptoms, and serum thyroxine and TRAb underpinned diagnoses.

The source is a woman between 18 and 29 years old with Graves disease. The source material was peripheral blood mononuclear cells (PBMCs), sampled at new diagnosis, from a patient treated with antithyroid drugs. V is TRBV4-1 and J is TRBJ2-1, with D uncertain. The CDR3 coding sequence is TGCGCCAGCAGCCACCGCGGCAGTGAGCAGTTCTTC. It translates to CASSHRGSEQFF.